The 27 T cell receptor beta chains below were found in one sample sequenced in a study of blood T cell repertoires in COVID-19. Generated by immunoSEQ multiplex PCR, the TCRdb table keeps only in-frame clones and is missing some. The data contain roughly 200,000 clones, roughly 76% of them singletons. The sample consisted of peripheral blood. The receptors were sampled from a woman between 50 and 59 years old with active or convalescent COVID-19.

The chain links TRBV30 to TRBJ1-2; maybe TRBD1 (6 bases). The CDR3 runs 15 residues. The germline V gene encodes CDR1 GTSNPN and CDR2 SVGIG (reference sequence). Trimming stripped 8 bases from V and 4 bases from J, with 23 bases between. The CDR3 here is CALERLIGGSYGYTF. The CDR3 DNA reads as TGTGCCCTGGAACGGCTAATAGGGGGTTCCTATGGCTACACCTTC.

This chain connects TRBV4-3 to TRBJ2-5; D gene ambiguous. The germline V and J ends were trimmed by 0 bases and 5 bases, with 10 bases remaining between them. Germline V gene sequence: CDR1 LGHNA, CDR2 YSLEER. The CDR3 spans 14 residues. The CDR3 sequence: CASSQDQRWETQYF. CDR3 DNA sequence: TGCGCCAGCAGCCAAGATCAGAGGTGGGAGACCCAGTACTTC.

This CDR3 is CASSPGRSRTEAFF. CDR3 nucleotide sequence: TGTGCCAGCAGTCCCGGTCGGTCCCGAACTGAAGCTTTCTTT. The chain recombines TRBV2 with TRBJ1-1; D gene unclear. The CDR3 totals 14 residues. The V gene's germline CDR1 is SNHLY and CDR2 FYNNEI. V dropped 5 bases and J dropped 5 bases, with 15 bases sitting between them. The whole variable domain, filled in from reference TRBV2 and TRBJ1-1, reads EPEVTQTPSHQVTQMGQEVILRCVPISNHLYFYWYRQILGQKVEFLVSFYNNEISEKSEIFDDQFSVERPDGSNFTLKIRSTKLEDSAMYFCASSPGRSRTEAFFGQGTRLTVV.

V usage is TRBV20-1 and J usage is TRBJ2-5, with D unresolved. Trimming removed 6 bases at V and 2 bases at J, with 7 bases between. CDR1 is DFQATT and CDR2 is SNEGSKA in the germline V gene (reference sequence). CDR3 length equals 11 residues. This CDR3 reads CSATQQETQYF. DNA for the CDR3: TGCAGTGCAACACAGCAAGAGACCCAGTACTTC.

This chain connects TRBV10-3 to TRBJ2-7, with TRBD1 matching over 8 bases. J lost 7 bases, V lost 0 bases, and 8 bases had no gene match. The CDR3 runs to 15 residues. Germline V gene sequence: CDR1 ENHRY, CDR2 SYGVKD. The CDR3: CAISESGRGPREQYF. In DNA, the CDR3 is TGTGCCATCAGTGAGTCGGGCAGGGGGCCAAGAGAGCAGTACTTC.

The chain couples TRBV14 to TRBJ1-1; D is unresolved. CDR1 is SGHDN and CDR2 is FVKESK in the germline V gene. The ends were cut back, 5 bases at V and 0 bases at J, with 7 bases in the middle. The CDR3 covers 13 residues. CDR3 sequence: CASSFTVNTEAFF. In DNA, the CDR3 is TGTGCCAGCAGCTTCACTGTGAACACTGAAGCTTTCTTT.

This chain connects TRBV5-5 to TRBJ1-1; D perhaps matches TRBD1 (6 bases). This CDR3 has 11 amino acids. Germline V gives CDR1 SGHKS, CDR2 YYEKEE (reference sequence). V was pared by 1 base and J by 10 bases, with 8 bases between. CDR3 DNA sequence: TGTGCCAGCAGCTTGACAGGGATAGCTTTCTTT. Translating it yields CASSLTGIAFF.

The chain is built from TRBV4-3 and TRBJ1-2; D uncertain. The CDR3 is 14 amino acids. From germline, CDR1 is LGHNA and CDR2 YSLEER. Trimming removed 0 bases at V and 5 bases at J, with 10 bases between. The CDR3 sequence: CASSQDSFGYGYTF. CDR3 sequence (DNA): TGCGCCAGCAGCCAAGACAGTTTTGGTTATGGCTACACCTTC.

V is TRBV19 and J is TRBJ1-2; 7 nucleotides align to TRBD1. The germline gives CDR1 LNHDA, CDR2 SQIVND (reference sequence). CDR3 length: 15 amino acids. V lost 4 bases and J lost 4; bases outside the gene matches: 9. The CDR3: CASSNGGQLGYGYTF. DNA for the CDR3: TGTGCCAGTAGTAATGGGGGACAGCTGGGCTATGGCTACACCTTC.

This clone occurred many times. The chain has TRBV6-1 and TRBJ2-5; 9 bases are a match to TRBD2. Trimming removed 3 bases from V and 7 bases from J; junction bases left unmatched: 18. The CDR3 is made up of 18 amino acids. CDR1 MNHNS and CDR2 SASEGT come from the germline V gene. DNA for the CDR3: TGTGCCAGCAGTGAGGCCCGAGCGGTAGCGGGGGCGTCCAGGACCCAGTACTTC. It encodes CASSEARAVAGASRTQYF.

This chain links TRBV6-5 with TRBJ2-5; 10 bases fit TRBD2. The CDR3 sequence is 15 residues long. J lost 6 bases, V lost 4 bases, and 8 bases had no gene match. Germline V gene data show CDR1 as MNHEY and CDR2 as SVGAGI. CDR3 sequence (DNA): TGTGCCAGCAGTTTAAGAAGCGGGAGGGCCCAGACCCAGTACTTC. Translating it yields CASSLRSGRAQTQYF.

The V gene is TRBV5-1, the J gene TRBJ1-5; TRBD1 might be the D (5 bases). The CDR3 is 15 amino acids. CDR1 and CDR2 (germline): SGHRS, YFSETQ. V lost 8 bases and J 0 bases, leaving 15 bases between the germline ends. In DNA, the CDR3 is TGCGCCAGAGCATGGGGGGGTTATAGCAATCAGCCCCAGCATTTT. Protein: CARAWGGYSNQPQHF.

This chain uses TRBV29-1 with TRBJ2-5; 12 nucleotides agree with TRBD2. Germline assignment: CDR1 SQVTM and CDR2 ANQGSEA. V dropped 3 bases and J dropped 6; count of bases not matched to a gene: 2. The CDR3 has 13 residues. The CDR3 region is CSVERTSGKTQYF. Here the CDR3 DNA reads TGCAGCGTTGAGAGGACTAGCGGGAAGACCCAGTACTTC. The variable domain in full, completed from reference TRBV29-1 and TRBJ2-5, reads SAVISQKPSRDICQRGTSLTIQCQVDSQVTMMFWYRQQPGQSLTLIATANQGSEATYESGFVIDKFPISRPNLTFSTLTVSNMSPEDSSIYLCSVERTSGKTQYFGPGTRLLVL.

This sequence joins TRBV18 and TRBJ1-2, with D possibly TRBD1 on 5 matching bases. V was cut by 3 bases and J by 2 bases, with 7 bases left in between. The CDR3 has 13 amino acids. Germline values: CDR1 KGHSH, CDR2 LQKENI. CDR3 loop: CASSPGGNYGYTF. The CDR3 DNA reads TGTGCCAGCTCACCCGGGGGGAACTATGGCTACACCTTC.

This clone was detected once. The V gene is TRBV19, the J gene TRBJ1-2; 10 bases agree with TRBD1. CDR3 length: 16 residues. Germline lookup yields CDR1 LNHDA and CDR2 SQIVND (reference sequence). Unmatched junction bases numbered 7, after V lost 5 bases and J lost 1 base. CDR3 sequence (DNA): TGTGCCAGTAGTCCCCTTGGGACAGGGGTTAACTATGGCTACACCTTC. Its protein product is CASSPLGTGVNYGYTF.

The rearrangement joins TRBV6-6 to TRBJ1-4; D is ambiguous. CDR1 and CDR2 from the germline V gene are MNHNY and SVGAGI (reference sequence). V was pared by 5 bases and J by 10 bases, with 20 bases between. This CDR3 has 15 residues. The CDR3 loop reads CASSRSGLGLAKLFF. As DNA, the CDR3 is TGTGCCAGCAGTCGATCAGGACTGGGATTGGCAAAACTGTTTTTT.

V usage is TRBV3-1 (or the pseudogene TRBV3-2) and J usage is TRBJ1-1, with 7 bases lining up with TRBD1. The V gene's germline CDR1 is LGHDT and CDR2 YNNKEL (reference sequence). After removal of 4 bases from V and 0 bases from J, the junction contained 5 bases not matched to a gene. CDR3 length: 15 residues. The CDR3 nucleotides read TGTGCCAGCAGCCCGAGACAGGGACTGAACACTGAAGCTTTCTTT. Translating gives CASSPRQGLNTEAFF.

This clone was recorded only once. At one end, the junction sequence differs from germline, possibly due to a read error. The chain links TRBV6-5 to TRBJ1-2, with 10 bases aligning to TRBD1. CDR1 is MNHEY, CDR2 SVGAGI, per germline. This CDR3 comprises 13 residues. The CDR3 DNA is TGTGCCAGCAGTCCTTCCTACGACAGGGGGCGAGCCTTC. Protein product: CASSPSYDRGRAF.

A single count supports this clone. The chain uses TRBV5-4 and TRBJ2-5; D is uncertain. V shed 0 bases and J shed 0 bases, with 12 bases lying between them. This CDR3 spans 16 amino acids. Germline V CDR1 and CDR2: SGHNT, YYREEE (reference sequence). The CDR3 reads CASSLGSPLYQETQYF. The CDR3 nucleotides are TGTGCCAGCAGCTTGGGTTCCCCTCTATACCAAGAGACCCAGTACTTC.

This chain uses TRBV6-5 with TRBJ1-5; a weak D match, TRBD1 (6 bases). The germline V and J ends were trimmed by 6 bases and 10 bases, with 13 bases remaining between them. Germline V gene lookup returns CDR1 MNHEY and CDR2 SVGAGI. The CDR3 is made up of 12 amino acids. The CDR3 sequence: CASRRQQGPQHF. As DNA, the CDR3 is TGTGCCAGCAGGCGCCAACAGGGTCCCCAGCATTTT.

This clone was detected only a few times. The J gene is TRBJ1-2, the V gene TRBV15; D gene uncertain. Germline CDR1 LNHNV, CDR2 YYDKDF (reference sequence). Trimming took 0 bases from V and 8 from J, leaving 7 bases between them. This CDR3 contains 12 residues. CDR3 sequence (DNA): TGTGCCACCAGCAGAGATCCAGTCGGCTACACCTTC. This sequence encodes CATSRDPVGYTF. Full variable domain (missing parts from reference TRBV15 and TRBJ1-2): DAMVIQNPRYQVTQFGKPVTLSCSQTLNHNVMYWYQQKSSQAPKLLFHYYDKDFNNEADTPDNFQSRRPNTSFCFLDIRSPGLGDTAMYLCATSRDPVGYTFGSGTRLTVV.

The rearrangement links TRBV30 to TRBJ1-2; D might be TRBD1 (5 bases). The ends were cut back, 0 bases at V and 8 bases at J, with 13 bases in the middle. The CDR3 extends over 13 amino acids. The germline V gene encodes CDR1 GTSNPN and CDR2 SVGIG (reference sequence). Here the CDR3 reads CAWSVRQGRGYTF. The CDR3 nucleotides read TGTGCCTGGAGTGTACGGCAGGGTAGGGGCTACACCTTC.

This clone was counted a few times. The chain recombines TRBV27 with TRBJ1-1; no definite D call. From germline, CDR1 is MNHEY and CDR2 SMNVEV (reference sequence). CDR3 size: 11 residues. The V end was cut by 3 bases, the J end by 11 bases, with 10 bases between. This chain's CDR3 is CASSFMGEAFF. The CDR3 nucleotides read TGTGCCAGCAGTTTCATGGGAGAGGCTTTCTTT.

The rearrangement joins TRBV7-9 to TRBJ2-7; 10 bases are shared with TRBD2. Per the germline V gene, CDR1 is SEHNR and CDR2 is FQNEAQ (reference sequence). The CDR3 spans 15 residues. The V and J ends lost 5 bases and 3 bases, in that order; junction bases with no gene match: 7. The chain's CDR3 is CASSPSGGALYEQYF. CDR3 nucleotide sequence: TGTGCCAGCAGCCCCAGCGGGGGGGCCCTCTACGAGCAGTACTTC.

The chain couples TRBV19 to TRBJ2-5; a weak D match, TRBD2 (5 bases). Germline CDR1 and CDR2: LNHDA and SQIVND (reference sequence). The ends were cut back, 5 bases at V and 7 bases at J, with 17 bases in the middle. This CDR3 is 14 amino acids long. Written as DNA, the CDR3 is TGTGCCAGTAGTGGAGACCGGGGTGTTGGGACCCAGTACTTC. It translates to CASSGDRGVGTQYF.

This clone was observed a few times. V gene TRBV29-1 combines with J gene TRBJ1-2, with D hard to call. CDR1 and CDR2 from the germline V gene are SQVTM and ANQGSEA. This CDR3 is 11 amino acids long. The V end lost 6 bases, the J end lost 0 bases, and 5 bases lay between the germline ends. The CDR3 region is CSVQTNYGYTF. Written as DNA, the CDR3 is TGCAGCGTACAGACTAACTATGGCTACACCTTC.

This chain connects TRBV3-1 (or the pseudogene TRBV3-2) to TRBJ2-2; 12 bases line up with TRBD2. Trimming removed 4 bases from V and 2 bases from J; junction bases left unmatched: 14. Germline values: CDR1 LGHDT, CDR2 YNNKEL (reference sequence). The CDR3 totals 20 residues. The CDR3 DNA reads as TGTGCCAGCAGCCTATATTCAATTGGGACTAGCGGGTTTAACACCGGGGAGCTGTTTTTT. Translated, it gives CASSLYSIGTSGFNTGELFF.